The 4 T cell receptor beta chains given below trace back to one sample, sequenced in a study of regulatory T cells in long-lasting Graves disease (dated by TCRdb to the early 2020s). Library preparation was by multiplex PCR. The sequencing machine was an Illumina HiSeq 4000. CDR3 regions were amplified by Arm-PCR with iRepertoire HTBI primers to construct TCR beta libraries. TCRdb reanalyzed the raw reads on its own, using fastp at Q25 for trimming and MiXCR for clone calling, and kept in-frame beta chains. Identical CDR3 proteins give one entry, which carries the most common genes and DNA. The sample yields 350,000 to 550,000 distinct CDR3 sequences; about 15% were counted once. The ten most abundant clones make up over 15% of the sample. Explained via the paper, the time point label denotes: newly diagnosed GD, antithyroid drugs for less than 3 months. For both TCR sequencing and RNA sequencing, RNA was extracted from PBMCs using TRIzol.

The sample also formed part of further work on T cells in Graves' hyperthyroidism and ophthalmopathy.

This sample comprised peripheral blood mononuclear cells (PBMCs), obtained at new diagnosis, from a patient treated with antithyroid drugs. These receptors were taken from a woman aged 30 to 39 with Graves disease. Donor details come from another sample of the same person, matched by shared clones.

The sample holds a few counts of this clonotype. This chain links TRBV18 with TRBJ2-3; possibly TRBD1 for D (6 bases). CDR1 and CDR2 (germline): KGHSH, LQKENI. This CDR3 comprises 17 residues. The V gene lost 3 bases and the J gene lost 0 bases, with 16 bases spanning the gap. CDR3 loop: CASSPPTGPPSTDTQYF. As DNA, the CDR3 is TGTGCCAGCTCACCGCCTACAGGGCCCCCTAGCACAGATACGCAGTATTTT.

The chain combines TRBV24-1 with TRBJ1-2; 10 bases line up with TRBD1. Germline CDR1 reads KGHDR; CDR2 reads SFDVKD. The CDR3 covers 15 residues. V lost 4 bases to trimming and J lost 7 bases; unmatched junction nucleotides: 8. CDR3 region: CATSERDRGRSGYTF. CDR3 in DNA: TGTGCCACCAGTGAACGGGACAGGGGTAGGTCTGGCTACACCTTC.

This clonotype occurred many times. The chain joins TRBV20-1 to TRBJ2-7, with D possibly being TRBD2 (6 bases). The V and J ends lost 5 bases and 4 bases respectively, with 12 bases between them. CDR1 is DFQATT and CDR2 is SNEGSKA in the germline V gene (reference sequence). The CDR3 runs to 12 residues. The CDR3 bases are TGCAGTGCTCGGAATCTAGCGTACGAGCAGTACTTC. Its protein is CSARNLAYEQYF.

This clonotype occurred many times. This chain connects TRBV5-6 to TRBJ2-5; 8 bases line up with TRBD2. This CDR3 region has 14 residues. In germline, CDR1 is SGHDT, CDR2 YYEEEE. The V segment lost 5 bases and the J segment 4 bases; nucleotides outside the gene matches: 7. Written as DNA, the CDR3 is TGTGCCAGCAGACGAGCGGGAGTGGGAGAGACCCAGTACTTC. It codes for CASRRAGVGETQYF.